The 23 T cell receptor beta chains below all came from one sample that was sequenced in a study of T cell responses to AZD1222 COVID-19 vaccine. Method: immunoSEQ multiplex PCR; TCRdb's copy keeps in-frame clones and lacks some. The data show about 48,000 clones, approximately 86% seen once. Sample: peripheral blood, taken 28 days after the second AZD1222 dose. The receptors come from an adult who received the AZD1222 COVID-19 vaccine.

For the CDR3, the DNA is TGTGCCAGCAGTTTCAGGGGCCAAGAGACCCAGTACTTC. This gives the protein CASSFRGQETQYF. V and J are TRBV12-3 or TRBV12-4 and TRBJ2-5, with D possibly TRBD1 on 6 matching bases. The CDR3 has 13 residues. Trimming removed 3 bases at V and 1 base at J, with 6 bases between.

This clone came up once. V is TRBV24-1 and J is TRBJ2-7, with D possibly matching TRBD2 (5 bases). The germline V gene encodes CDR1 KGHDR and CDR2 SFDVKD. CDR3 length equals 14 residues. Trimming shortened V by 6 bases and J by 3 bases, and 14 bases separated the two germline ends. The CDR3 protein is CATSSSGSVYEQYF. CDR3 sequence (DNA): TGTGCCACCAGTTCCTCGGGGTCAGTCTACGAGCAGTACTTC.

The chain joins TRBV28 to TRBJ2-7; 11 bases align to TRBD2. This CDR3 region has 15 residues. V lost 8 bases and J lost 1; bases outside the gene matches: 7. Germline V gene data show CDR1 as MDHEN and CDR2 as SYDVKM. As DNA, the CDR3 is TGTGCCAGCCTAGGGCTAGCGGGAGGATCCTACGAGCAGTACTTC. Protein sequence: CASLGLAGGSYEQYF.

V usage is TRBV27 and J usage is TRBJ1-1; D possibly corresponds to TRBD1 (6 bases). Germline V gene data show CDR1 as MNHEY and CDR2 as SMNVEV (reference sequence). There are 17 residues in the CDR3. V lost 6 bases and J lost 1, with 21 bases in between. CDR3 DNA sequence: TGTGCCAGCAGGTTCTATGGGGGGCTTATGACGAACACTGAAGCTTTCTTT. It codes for CASRFYGGLMTNTEAFF.

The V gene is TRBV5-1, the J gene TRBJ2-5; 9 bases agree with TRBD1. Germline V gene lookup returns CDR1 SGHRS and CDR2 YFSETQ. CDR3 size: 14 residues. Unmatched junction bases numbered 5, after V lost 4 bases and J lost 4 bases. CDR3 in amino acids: CASSAGTGLETQYF. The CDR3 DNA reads TGCGCCAGCAGCGCCGGGACAGGGTTAGAGACCCAGTACTTC.

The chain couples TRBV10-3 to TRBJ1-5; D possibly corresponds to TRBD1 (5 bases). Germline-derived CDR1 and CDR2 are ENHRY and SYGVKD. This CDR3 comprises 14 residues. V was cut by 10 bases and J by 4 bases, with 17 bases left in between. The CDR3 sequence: CATTREAKNQPQHF. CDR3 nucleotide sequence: TGTGCCACCACCAGGGAGGCTAAAAATCAGCCCCAGCATTTT.

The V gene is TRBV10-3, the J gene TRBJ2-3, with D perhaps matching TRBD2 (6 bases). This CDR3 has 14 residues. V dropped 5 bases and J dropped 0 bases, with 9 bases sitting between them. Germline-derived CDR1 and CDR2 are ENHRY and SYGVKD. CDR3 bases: TGTGCCATCAGTCCGGGGGATAGCACAGATACGCAGTATTTT. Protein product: CAISPGDSTDTQYF.

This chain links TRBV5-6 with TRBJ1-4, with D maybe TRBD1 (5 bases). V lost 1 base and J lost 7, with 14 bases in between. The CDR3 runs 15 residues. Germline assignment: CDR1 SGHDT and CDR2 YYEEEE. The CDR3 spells CASSLNRGGGEKLFF. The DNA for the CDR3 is TGTGCCAGCAGCTTGAATCGGGGGGGAGGTGAAAAACTGTTTTTT.

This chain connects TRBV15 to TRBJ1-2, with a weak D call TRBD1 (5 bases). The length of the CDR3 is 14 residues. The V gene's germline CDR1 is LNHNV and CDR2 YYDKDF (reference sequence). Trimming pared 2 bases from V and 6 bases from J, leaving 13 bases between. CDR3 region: CATSRRDRPNGYTF. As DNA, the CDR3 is TGTGCCACCAGCAGACGCGACAGACCTAATGGCTACACCTTC. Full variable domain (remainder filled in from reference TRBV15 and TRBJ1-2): DAMVIQNPRYQVTQFGKPVTLSCSQTLNHNVMYWYQQKSSQAPKLLFHYYDKDFNNEADTPDNFQSRRPNTSFCFLDIRSPGLGDTAMYLCATSRRDRPNGYTFGSGTRLTVV.

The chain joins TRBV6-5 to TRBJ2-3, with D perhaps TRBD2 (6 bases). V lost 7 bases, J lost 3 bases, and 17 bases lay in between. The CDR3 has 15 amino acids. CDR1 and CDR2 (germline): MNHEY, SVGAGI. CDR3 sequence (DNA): TGTGCCAGCACCAAGGCCGGGAGAGTGACAGATACGCAGTATTTT. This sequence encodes CASTKAGRVTDTQYF.

The CDR3 reads CASSFLRGQYF. Written as DNA, the CDR3 is TGTGCCAGCAGTTTCCTACGCGGGCAGTACTTC. This rearrangement joins TRBV28 to TRBJ2-7; no firm D call. The CDR3 sequence is 11 residues long. CDR1 and CDR2 from the germline V gene are MDHEN and SYDVKM. Trimming shortened V by 3 bases and J by 9 bases, and 9 bases separated the two germline ends.

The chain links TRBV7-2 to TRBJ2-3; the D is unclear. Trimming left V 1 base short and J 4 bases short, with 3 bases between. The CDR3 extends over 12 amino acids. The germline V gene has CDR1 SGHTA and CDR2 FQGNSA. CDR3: CASSLEADTQYF. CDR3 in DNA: TGTGCCAGCAGCTTAGAGGCAGATACGCAGTATTTT.

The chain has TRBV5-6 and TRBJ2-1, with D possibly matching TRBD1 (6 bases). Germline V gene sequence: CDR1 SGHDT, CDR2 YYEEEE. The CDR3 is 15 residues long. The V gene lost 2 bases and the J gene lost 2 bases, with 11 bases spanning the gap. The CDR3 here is CASSFGGLPYNEQFF. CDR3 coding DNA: TGTGCCAGCAGCTTTGGGGGCCTTCCCTACAATGAGCAGTTCTTC.

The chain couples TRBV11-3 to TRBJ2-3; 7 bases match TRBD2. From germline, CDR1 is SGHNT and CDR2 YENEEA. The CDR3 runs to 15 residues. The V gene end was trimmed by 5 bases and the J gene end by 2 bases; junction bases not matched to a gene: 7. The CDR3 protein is CASSLTGTTTDTQYF. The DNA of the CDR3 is TGTGCCAGCAGCCTTACCGGGACTACCACAGATACGCAGTATTTT.

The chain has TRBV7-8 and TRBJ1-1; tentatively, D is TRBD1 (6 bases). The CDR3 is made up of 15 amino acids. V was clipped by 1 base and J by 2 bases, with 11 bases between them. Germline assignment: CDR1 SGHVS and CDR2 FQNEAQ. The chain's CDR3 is CASSLGGGRNTEAFF. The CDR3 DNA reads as TGTGCCAGCAGCTTAGGAGGGGGGCGAAACACTGAAGCTTTCTTT.

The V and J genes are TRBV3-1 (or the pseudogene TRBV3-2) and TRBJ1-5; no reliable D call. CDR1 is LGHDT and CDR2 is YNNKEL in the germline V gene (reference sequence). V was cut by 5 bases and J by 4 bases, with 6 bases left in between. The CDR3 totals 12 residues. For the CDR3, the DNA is TGTGCCAGCAGCGCGGGTAATCAGCCCCAGCATTTT. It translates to CASSAGNQPQHF.

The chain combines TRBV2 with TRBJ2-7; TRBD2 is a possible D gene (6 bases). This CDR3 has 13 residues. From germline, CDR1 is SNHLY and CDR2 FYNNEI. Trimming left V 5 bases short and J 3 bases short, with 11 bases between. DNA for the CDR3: TGTGCCAGCAGTACAAGGGGAGGCTACGAGCAGTACTTC. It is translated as CASSTRGGYEQYF.

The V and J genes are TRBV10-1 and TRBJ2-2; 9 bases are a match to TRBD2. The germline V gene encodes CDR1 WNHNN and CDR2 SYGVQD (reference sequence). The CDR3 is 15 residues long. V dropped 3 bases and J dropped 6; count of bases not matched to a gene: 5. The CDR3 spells CASSDRGRGAGELFF. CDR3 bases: TGCGCCAGCAGTGACCGCGGGAGGGGGGCCGGGGAGCTGTTTTTT.

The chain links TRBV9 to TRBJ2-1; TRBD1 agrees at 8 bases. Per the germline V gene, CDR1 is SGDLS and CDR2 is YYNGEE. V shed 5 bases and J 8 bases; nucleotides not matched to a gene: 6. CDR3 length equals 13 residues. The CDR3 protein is CASSLSGGDEQFF. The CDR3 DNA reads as TGTGCCAGCAGTCTATCAGGGGGCGATGAGCAGTTCTTC.

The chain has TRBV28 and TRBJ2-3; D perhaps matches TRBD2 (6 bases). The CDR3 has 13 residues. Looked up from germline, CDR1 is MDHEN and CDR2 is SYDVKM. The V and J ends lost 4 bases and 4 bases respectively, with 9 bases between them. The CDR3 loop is CASSSGSADTQYF. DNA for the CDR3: TGTGCCAGCAGTTCCGGGAGTGCAGATACGCAGTATTTT. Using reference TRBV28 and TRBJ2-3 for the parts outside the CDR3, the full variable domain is DVKVTQSSRYLVKRTGEKVFLECVQDMDHENMFWYRQDPGLGLRLIYFSYDVKMKEKGDIPEGYSVSREKKERFSLILESASTNQTSMYLCASSSGSADTQYFGPGTRLTVL.

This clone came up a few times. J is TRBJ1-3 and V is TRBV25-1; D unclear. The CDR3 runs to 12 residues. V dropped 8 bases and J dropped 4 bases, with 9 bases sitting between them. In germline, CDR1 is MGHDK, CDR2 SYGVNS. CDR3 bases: TGTGCCAGCGGAGTTCACGGAAACACCATATATTTT. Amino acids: CASGVHGNTIYF.

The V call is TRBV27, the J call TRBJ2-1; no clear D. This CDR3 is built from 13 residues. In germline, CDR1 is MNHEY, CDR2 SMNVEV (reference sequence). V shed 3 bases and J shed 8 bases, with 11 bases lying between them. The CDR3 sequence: CASSFNRIDEQFF. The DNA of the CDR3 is TGTGCCAGCAGTTTTAATAGGATCGATGAGCAGTTCTTC.

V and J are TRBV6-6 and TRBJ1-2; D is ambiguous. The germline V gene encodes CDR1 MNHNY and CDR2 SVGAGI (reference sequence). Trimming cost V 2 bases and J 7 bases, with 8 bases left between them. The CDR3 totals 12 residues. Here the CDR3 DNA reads TGTGCCAGCAGTTACGGAGAAGGTGGCTACACCTTC. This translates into CASSYGEGGYTF.